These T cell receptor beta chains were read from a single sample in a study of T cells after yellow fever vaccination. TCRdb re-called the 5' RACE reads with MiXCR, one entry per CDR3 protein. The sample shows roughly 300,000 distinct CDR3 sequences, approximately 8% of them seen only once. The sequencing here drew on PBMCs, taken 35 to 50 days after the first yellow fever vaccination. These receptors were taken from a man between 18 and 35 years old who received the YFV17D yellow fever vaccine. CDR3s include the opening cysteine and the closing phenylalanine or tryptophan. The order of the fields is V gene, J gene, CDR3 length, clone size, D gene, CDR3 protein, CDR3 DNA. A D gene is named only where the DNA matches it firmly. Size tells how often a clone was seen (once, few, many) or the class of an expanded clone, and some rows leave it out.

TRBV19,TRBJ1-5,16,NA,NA,CASSQQGSGDNQPQHF,TGTGCCAGTAGCCAACAGGGATCCGGTGACAATCAGCCCCAGCATTTT
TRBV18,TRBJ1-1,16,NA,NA,CASSPPGSLMNTEAFF,TGTGCCAGCTCACCACCCGGGAGCCTCATGAACACTGAAGCTTTCTTT
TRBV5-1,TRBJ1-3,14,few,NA,CASSRGWTGNTIYF,TGCGCCAGCAGCCGAGGCTGGACTGGAAACACCATATATTTT
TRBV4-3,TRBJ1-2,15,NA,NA,CASSQLDQARYGYTF,TGCGCCAGCAGCCAACTCGACCAGGCGAGATATGGCTACACCTTC
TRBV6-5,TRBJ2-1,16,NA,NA,CASSYSIRGHHNEQFF,TGTGCCAGCAGTTACTCGATACGGGGCCACCACAATGAGCAGTTCTTC
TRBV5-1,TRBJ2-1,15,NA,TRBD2,CASSTAGSSYNEQFF,TGCGCCAGCAGCACAGCGGGGAGCTCCTACAATGAGCAGTTCTTC
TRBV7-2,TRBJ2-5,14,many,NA,CASSFLAGQETQYF,TGTGCCAGCAGCTTTCTAGCCGGGCAAGAGACCCAGTACTTC
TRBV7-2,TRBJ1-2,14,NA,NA,CASSFDWPNYGYTF,TGTGCCAGCAGCTTCGATTGGCCTAACTATGGCTACACCTTC
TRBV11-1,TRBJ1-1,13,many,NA,CASSYRRDTEAFF,TGTGCCAGCAGCTATCGTAGGGACACTGAAGCTTTCTTT
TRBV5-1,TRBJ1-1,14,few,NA,CASSTSALNTEAFF,TGCGCCAGCAGCACGTCGGCCCTGAACACTGAAGCTTTCTTT
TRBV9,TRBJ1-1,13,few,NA,CASSVEVRTEAFF,TGTGCCAGCAGCGTAGAAGTTCGGACTGAAGCTTTCTTT
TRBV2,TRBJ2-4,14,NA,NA,CASSGEAFKNIQYF,TGTGCCAGCAGTGGGGAGGCGTTCAAAAACATTCAGTACTTC
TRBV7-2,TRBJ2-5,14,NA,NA,CASSVSGDQETQYF,TGTGCCAGCAGCGTTAGCGGAGACCAAGAGACCCAGTACTTC
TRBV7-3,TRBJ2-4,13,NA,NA,CASSVDIKNIQYF,TGTGCCAGCAGCGTAGACATCAAAAACATTCAGTACTTC
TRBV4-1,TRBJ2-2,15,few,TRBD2,CASRLAGGHTGELFF,TGCGCCAGCAGGCTAGCGGGGGGCCACACCGGGGAGCTGTTTTTT
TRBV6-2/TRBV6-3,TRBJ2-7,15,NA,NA,CASSGDRPSSYEQYF,TGTGCCAGCAGTGGCGACAGGCCTAGCTCCTACGAGCAGTACTTC
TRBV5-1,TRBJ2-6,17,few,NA,CASSLTGTLAGANVLTF,TGCGCCAGCAGCTTGACGGGCACCCTGGCCGGGGCCAACGTCCTGACTTTC
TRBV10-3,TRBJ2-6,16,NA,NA,CAISVGRSSGANVLTF,TGTGCCATCAGTGTCGGGCGGAGCTCTGGGGCCAACGTCCTGACTTTC
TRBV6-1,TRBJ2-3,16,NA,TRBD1,CASSEAGRGRTDTQYF,TGTGCCAGCAGTGAAGCAGGCAGGGGGCGGACAGATACGCAGTATTTT
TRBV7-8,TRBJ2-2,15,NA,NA,CASSLVHRYTGELFF,TGTGCCAGCAGCTTAGTTCACCGATACACCGGGGAGCTGTTTTTT
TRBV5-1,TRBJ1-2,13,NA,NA,CASSREGSSGYTF,TGCGCCAGCAGCCGAGAGGGATCCAGTGGCTACACCTTC
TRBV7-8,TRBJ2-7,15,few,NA,CASSLEGGLFYEQYF,TGTGCCAGCAGCTTAGAGGGGGGACTATTCTACGAGCAGTACTTC
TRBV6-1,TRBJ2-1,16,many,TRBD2,CASSPGGGRRKNEQFF,TGTGCCAGCAGCCCGGGAGGGGGGCGCAGGAAAAATGAGCAGTTCTTC
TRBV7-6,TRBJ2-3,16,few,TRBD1,CASSSPRTGGSYTQYF,TGTGCCAGCAGCTCCCCCCGGACAGGGGGTTCTTATACGCAGTATTTT
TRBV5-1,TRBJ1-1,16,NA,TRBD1,CASSRTTGYSNTEAFF,TGCGCCAGCAGCCGAACGACAGGGTACTCGAACACTGAAGCTTTCTTT
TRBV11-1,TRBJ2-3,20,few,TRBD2,CASSFPLRAGGPGGTDTQYF,TGTGCCAGCAGCTTTCCTCTGAGAGCGGGGGGTCCTGGCGGCACAGATACGCAGTATTTT
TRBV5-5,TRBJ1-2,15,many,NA,CASSLGLSVSYGYTF,TGTGCCAGCAGCTTGGGTCTTTCTGTCAGCTATGGCTACACCTTC
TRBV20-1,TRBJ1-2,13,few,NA,CSASTGAARGYTF,TGCAGTGCTAGCACCGGGGCAGCGAGAGGCTACACCTTC
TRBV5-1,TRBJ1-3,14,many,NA,CASSPQSSGNTIYF,TGCGCCAGCAGCCCCCAGAGCTCTGGAAACACCATATATTTT
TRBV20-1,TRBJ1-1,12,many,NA,CSVNPGVTEAFF,TGCAGTGTAAACCCAGGGGTCACTGAAGCTTTCTTT
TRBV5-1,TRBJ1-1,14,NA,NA,CASSDSSMNTEAFF,TGCGCCAGCAGCGATAGTTCTATGAACACTGAAGCTTTCTTT
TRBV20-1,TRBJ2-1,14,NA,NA,CSARDGVLVNEQFF,TGCAGTGCTAGAGATGGGGTATTAGTGAATGAGCAGTTCTTC
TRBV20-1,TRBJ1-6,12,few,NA,CSATDSNSPLHF,TGCAGTGCTACGGACAGTAATTCACCCCTCCACTTT
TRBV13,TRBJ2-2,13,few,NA,CASSRLQTGELFF,TGTGCCAGCAGCCGACTTCAAACCGGGGAGCTGTTTTTT
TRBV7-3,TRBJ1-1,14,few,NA,CASSFSRGAAEAFF,TGTGCCAGCAGCTTCAGCAGGGGAGCGGCTGAAGCTTTCTTT
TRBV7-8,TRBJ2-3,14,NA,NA,CASSLVLAVDTQYF,TGTGCCAGCAGCTTAGTCCTAGCCGTAGATACGCAGTATTTT
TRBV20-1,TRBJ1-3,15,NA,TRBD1,CSARDRTGSGNTIYF,TGCAGTGCTAGAGATCGGACAGGCTCTGGAAACACCATATATTTT
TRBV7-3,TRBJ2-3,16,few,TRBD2,CASSWTSGAYVDTQYF,TGTGCCAGCAGCTGGACTAGCGGGGCGTACGTGGATACGCAGTATTTT
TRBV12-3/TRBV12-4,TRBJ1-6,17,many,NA,CASSFGGARSYNSPLHF,TGTGCCAGCAGTTTCGGGGGAGCCCGCTCCTATAATTCACCCCTCCACTTT
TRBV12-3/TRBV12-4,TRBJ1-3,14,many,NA,CASSYRSSGNTIYF,TGTGCCAGCAGTTACAGGAGCTCTGGAAACACCATATATTTT
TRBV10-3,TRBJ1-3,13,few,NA,CAISWDLGNTIYF,TGTGCCATCAGTTGGGACCTCGGAAACACCATATATTTT
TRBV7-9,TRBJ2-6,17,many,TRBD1,CASSARDRDSGANVLTF,TGTGCCAGCAGCGCCCGGGACAGGGATTCTGGGGCCAACGTCCTGACTTTC
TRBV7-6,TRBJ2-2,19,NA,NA,CSSSLAPITGTERTGELFF,TGTTCCAGCAGCTTAGCTCCTATTACAGGGACGGAAAGAACCGGGGAGCTGTTTTTT
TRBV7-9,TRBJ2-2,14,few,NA,CASSLTSKDGELFF,TGTGCCAGCAGCTTAACTAGCAAGGACGGGGAGCTGTTTTTT
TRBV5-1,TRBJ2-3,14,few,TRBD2,CASSPRTSPDTQYF,TGCGCCAGCAGCCCGCGGACTAGCCCGGATACGCAGTATTTT
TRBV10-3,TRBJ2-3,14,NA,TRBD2,CATTLAGATDTQYF,TGTGCCACGACACTAGCGGGGGCCACAGATACGCAGTATTTT
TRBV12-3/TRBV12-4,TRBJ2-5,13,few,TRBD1,CASRVTGEETQYF,TGTGCCAGCAGGGTGACAGGGGAAGAGACCCAGTACTTC
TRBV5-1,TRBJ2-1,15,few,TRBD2,CASSTLAGAYNEQFF,TGCGCCAGCAGCACACTAGCGGGGGCTTACAATGAGCAGTTCTTC
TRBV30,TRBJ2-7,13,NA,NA,CAWSSPGVYEQYF,TGTGCCTGGAGTTCCCCCGGGGTCTACGAGCAGTACTTC
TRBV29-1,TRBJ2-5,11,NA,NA,CSSLSKETQYF,TGCAGCAGTCTTTCCAAAGAGACCCAGTACTTC
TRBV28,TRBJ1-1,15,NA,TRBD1,CASSLGTGWNTEAFF,TGTGCCAGCAGTTTGGGGACAGGATGGAACACTGAAGCTTTCTTT
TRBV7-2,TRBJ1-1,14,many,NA,CASSLLSGDTEAFF,TGTGCCAGCAGCTTACTTTCCGGGGACACTGAAGCTTTCTTT
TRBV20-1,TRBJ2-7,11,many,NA,CSATKMGEQYF,TGCAGTGCGACGAAAATGGGGGAGCAGTACTTC
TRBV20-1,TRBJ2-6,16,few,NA,CSARGPGGAGANVLTF,TGCAGTGCTAGGGGACCAGGAGGGGCAGGGGCCAACGTCCTGACTTTC
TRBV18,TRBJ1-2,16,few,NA,CASSLGTPHNNYGYTF,TGTGCCAGCTCACTCGGGACGCCGCACAATAACTATGGCTACACCTTC